The T cell receptor beta chain described here comes from a study of shared clonotypes between healthy human individuals. At the level of the study: Per donor, CD8 memory used one plate, CD8 naive used two, CD4 memory used three and CD4 naive used three. General study results and limits: Only a few donors were included, so the genetic and exposure-history diversity represented was limited.

As to this clone: Its antigen is unknown. The junction departs from the called germline gene at one end, perhaps through a read error.

Per germline, CDR1 LNHNV and CDR2 YYDKDF (reference sequence). This CDR3 contains 13 residues. Libraries were prepared by immunoSEQ multiplex PCR; TCRdb keeps only in-frame clonotypes and omits some of them. The sample lists about 1.1 million clones; approximately 80% were seen once. This clonotype was obtained from a man between 18 and 35 years old in good health. Some clones in this sample may be carry-over from other donors' samples. This rearrangement joins TRBV15 to TRBJ1-5, with 8 bases identical to TRBD1. The source material was memory CD4+ T cells from PBMCs. Subset described: CD45RA-negative fraction. In DNA form, the CDR3 reads TGTGCCACCAGCAGACACCACACCGAGGGACAGGATTTT. It codes for CATSRHHTEGQDF.